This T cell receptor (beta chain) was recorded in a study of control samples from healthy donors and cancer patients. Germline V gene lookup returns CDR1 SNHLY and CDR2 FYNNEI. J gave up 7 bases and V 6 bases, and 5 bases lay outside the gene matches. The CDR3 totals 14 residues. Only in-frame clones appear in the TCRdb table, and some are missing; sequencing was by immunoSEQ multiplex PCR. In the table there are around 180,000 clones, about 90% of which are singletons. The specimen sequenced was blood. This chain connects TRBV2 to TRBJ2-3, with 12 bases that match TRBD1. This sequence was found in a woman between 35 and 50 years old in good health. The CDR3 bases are TGTGCCAGCAGGGGGACAGGGGGCGTTAATACGCAGTATTTT. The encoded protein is CASRGTGGVNTQYF.